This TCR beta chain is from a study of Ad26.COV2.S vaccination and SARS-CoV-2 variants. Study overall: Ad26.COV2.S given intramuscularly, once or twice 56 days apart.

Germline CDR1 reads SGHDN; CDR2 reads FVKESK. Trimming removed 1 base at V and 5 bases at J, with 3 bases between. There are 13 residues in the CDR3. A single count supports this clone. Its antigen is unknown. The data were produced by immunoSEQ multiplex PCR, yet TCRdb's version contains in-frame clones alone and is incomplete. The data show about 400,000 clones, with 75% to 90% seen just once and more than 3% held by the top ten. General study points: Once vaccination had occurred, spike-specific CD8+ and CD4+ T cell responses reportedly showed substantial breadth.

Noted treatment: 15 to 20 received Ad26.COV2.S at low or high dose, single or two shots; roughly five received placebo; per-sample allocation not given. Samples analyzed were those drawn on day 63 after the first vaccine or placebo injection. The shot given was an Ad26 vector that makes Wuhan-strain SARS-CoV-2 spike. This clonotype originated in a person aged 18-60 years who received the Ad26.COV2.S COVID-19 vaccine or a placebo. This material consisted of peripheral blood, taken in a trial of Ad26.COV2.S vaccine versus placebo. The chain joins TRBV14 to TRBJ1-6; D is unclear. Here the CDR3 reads CASSQGHNSPLHF. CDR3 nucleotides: TGTGCCAGCAGCCAAGGCCATAATTCACCCCTCCACTTT.